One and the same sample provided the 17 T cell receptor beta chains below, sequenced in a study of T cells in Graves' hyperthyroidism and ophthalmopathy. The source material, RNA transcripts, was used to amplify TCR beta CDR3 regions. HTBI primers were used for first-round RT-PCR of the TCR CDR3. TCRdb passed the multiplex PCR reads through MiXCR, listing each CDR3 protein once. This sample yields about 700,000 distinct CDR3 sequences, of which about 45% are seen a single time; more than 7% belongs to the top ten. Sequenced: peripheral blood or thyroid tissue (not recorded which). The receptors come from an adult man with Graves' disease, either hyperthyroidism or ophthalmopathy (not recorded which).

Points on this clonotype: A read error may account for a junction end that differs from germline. DNA of the CDR3: TGTGCCAGCAGCGTGGACAGGGGGAACTTTGGCTACACCTTC. Its translation: CASSVDRGNFGYTF. The rearrangement uses TRBV19 and TRBJ1-2; 10 bases align to TRBD1. The CDR3 length is 14 residues. The germline V gene has CDR1 LNHDA and CDR2 SQIVND (reference sequence).

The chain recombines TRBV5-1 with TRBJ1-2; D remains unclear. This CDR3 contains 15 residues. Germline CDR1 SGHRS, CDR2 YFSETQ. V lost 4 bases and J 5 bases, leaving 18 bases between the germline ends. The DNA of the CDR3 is TGCGCCAGCAGCACCTCCTTGGGCGATACGTATGGCTACACCTTC. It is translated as CASSTSLGDTYGYTF.

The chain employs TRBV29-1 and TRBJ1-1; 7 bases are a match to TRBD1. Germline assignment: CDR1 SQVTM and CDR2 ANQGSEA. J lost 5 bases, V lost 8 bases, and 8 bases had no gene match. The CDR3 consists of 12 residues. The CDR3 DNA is TGCAGCTTAGTCCAGGGGGGGACTGAAGCTTTCTTT. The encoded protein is CSLVQGGTEAFF.

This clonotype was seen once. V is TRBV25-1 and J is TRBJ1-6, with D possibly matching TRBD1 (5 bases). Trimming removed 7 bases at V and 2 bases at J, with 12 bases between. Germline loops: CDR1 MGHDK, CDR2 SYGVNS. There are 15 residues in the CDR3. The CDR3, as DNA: TGTGCCAGCACCAGGGACTTGACCTATAATTCACCCCTCCACTTT. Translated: CASTRDLTYNSPLHF.

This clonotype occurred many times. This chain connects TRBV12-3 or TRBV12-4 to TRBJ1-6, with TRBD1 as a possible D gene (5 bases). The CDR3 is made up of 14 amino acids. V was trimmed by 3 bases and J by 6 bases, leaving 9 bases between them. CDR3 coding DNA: TGTGCCAGCAGTTTTCGGCAGGGTAATTCACCCCTCCACTTT. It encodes CASSFRQGNSPLHF.

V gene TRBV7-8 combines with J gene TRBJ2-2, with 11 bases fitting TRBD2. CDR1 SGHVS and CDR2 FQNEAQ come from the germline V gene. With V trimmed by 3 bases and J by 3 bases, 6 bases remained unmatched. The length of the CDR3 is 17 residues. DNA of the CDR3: TGTGCCAGCAGCTTTAAACTAGCGGGAGCCTACACCGGGGAGCTGTTTTTT. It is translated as CASSFKLAGAYTGELFF.

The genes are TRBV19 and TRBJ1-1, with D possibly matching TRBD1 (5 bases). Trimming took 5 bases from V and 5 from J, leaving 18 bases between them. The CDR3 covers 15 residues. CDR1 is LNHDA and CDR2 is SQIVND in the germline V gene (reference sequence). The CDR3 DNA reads TGTGCCAGTAGTGGGACCGGGACCCTCGTAACTGAAGCTTTCTTT. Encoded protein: CASSGTGTLVTEAFF.

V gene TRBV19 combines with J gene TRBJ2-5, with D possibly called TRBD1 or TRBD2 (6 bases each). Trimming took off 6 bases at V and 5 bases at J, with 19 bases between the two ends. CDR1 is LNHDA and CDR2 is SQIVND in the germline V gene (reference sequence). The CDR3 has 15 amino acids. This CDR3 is CASSTSGGSAETQYF. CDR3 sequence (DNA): TGTGCCAGTAGCACCTCCGGGGGCAGCGCGGAGACCCAGTACTTC.

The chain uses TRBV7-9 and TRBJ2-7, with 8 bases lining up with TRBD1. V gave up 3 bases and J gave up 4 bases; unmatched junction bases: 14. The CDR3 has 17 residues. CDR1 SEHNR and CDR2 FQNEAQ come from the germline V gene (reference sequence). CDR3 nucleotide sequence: TGTGCCAGCAGCTTTATGGCAGGGGGCGCTTCCCTGTACGAGCAGTACTTC. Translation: CASSFMAGGASLYEQYF.

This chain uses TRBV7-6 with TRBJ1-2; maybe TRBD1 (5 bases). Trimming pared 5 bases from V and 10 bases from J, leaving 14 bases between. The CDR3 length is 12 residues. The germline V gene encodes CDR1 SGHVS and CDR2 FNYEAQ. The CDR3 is CASSPIGDPYTF. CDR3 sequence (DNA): TGTGCCAGCAGCCCGATCGGGGACCCCTACACCTTC. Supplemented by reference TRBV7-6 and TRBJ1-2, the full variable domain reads GAGVSQSPRYKVTKRGQDVALRCDPISGHVSLYWYRQALGQGPEFLTYFNYEAQQDKSGLPNDRFSAERPEGSISTLTIQRTEQRDSAMYRCASSPIGDPYTFGSGTRLTVV.

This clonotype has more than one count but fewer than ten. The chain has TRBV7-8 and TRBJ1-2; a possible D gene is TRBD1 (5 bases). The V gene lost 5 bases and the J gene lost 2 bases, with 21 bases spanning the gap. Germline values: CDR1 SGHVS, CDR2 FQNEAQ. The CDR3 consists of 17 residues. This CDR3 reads CASSLDLAGTINYGYTF. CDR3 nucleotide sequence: TGTGCCAGCAGCCTCGACCTGGCAGGGACCATAAACTATGGCTACACCTTC.

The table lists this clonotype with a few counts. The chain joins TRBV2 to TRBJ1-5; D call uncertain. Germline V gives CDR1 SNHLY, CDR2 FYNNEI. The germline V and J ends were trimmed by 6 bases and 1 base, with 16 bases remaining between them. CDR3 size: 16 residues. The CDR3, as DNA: TGTGCCAGCAGAGCCGGGAACACCTGGAGCAATCAGCCCCAGCATTTT. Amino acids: CASRAGNTWSNQPQHF.

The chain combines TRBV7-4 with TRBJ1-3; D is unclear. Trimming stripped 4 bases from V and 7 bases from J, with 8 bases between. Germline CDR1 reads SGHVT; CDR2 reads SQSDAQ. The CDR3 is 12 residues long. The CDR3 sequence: CASSSEGNTIYF. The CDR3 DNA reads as TGTGCCAGCAGCTCGGAGGGTAACACCATATATTTT.

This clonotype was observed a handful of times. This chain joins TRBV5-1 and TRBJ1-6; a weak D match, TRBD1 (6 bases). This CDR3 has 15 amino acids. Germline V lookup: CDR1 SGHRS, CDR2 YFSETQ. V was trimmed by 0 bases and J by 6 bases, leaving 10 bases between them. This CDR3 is CASSLEQGINSPLHF. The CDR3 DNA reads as TGCGCCAGCAGCTTGGAGCAGGGGATTAATTCACCCCTCCACTTT.

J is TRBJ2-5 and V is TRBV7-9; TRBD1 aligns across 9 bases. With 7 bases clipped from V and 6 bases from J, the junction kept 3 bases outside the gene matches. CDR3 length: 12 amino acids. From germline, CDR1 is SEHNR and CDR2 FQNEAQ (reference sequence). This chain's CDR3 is CASTGTGKTQYF. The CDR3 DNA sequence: TGTGCCAGCACCGGGACAGGGAAGACCCAGTACTTC.

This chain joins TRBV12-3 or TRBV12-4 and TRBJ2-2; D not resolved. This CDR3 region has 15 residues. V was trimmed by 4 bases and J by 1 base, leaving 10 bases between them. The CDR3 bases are TGTGCCAGCAGTTACTTCCCTCTGAACACCGGGGAGCTGTTTTTT. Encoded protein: CASSYFPLNTGELFF.

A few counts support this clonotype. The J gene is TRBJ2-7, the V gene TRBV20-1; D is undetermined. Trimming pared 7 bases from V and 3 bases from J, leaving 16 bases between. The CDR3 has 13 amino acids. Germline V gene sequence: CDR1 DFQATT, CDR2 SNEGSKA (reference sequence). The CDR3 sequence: CSVRRHSDYEQYF. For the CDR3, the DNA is TGCAGTGTCAGGCGGCACAGCGACTACGAGCAGTACTTC.